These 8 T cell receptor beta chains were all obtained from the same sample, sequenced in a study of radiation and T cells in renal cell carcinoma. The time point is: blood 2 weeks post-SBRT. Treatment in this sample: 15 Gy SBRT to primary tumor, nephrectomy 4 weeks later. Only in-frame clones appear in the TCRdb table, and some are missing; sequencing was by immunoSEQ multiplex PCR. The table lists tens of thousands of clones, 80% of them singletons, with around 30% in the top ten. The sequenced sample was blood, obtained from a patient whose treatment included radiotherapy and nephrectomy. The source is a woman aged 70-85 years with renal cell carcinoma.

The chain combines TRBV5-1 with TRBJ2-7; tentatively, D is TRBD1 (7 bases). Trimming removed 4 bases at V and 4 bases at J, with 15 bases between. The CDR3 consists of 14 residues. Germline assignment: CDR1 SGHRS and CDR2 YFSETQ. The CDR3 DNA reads TGCGCCAGCAGCCCGGTGGAGGGGGCATACGAGCAGTACTTC. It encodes CASSPVEGAYEQYF.

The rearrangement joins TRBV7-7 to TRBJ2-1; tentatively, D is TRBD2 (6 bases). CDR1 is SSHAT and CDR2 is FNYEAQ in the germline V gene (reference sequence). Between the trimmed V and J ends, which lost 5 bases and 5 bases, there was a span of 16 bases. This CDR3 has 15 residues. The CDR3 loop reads CASSPRGAGHNEQFF. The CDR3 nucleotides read TGTGCCAGCAGCCCACGGGGAGCGGGCCACAATGAGCAGTTCTTC.

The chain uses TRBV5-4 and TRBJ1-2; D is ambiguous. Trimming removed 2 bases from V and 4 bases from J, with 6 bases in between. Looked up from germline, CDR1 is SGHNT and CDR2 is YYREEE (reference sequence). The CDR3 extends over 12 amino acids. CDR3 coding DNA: TGTGCCAGCAGCTTTGATGGCTATGGCTACACCTTC. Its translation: CASSFDGYGYTF. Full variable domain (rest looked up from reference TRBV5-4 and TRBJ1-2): ETGVTQSPTHLIKTRGQQVTLRCSSQSGHNTVSWYQQALGQGPQFIFQYYREEENGRGNFPPRFSGLQFPNYSSELNVNALELDDSALYLCASSFDGYGYTFGSGTRLTVV.

In DNA form, the CDR3 reads TGCAGTGCTGGCTCTGGAAACACCATATATTTT. Translation: CSAGSGNTIYF. The chain employs TRBV20-1 and TRBJ1-3; no firm D call. CDR3 length equals 11 residues. Germline V gene sequence: CDR1 DFQATT, CDR2 SNEGSKA (reference sequence). Trimming cost V 5 bases and J 0 bases, with 2 bases left between them.

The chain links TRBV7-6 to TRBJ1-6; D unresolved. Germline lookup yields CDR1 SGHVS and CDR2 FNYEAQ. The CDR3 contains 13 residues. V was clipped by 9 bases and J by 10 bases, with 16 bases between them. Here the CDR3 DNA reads TGTGCCAGTCCACGCAGACCTAGATCACCCCTCCACTTT. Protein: CASPRRPRSPLHF.

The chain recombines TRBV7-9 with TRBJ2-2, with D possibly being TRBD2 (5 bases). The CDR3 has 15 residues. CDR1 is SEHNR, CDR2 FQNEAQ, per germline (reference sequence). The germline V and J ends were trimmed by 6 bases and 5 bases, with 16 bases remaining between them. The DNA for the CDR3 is TGTGCCAGCAGGCGACGTGCGGGTGGTACCGGGGAGCTGTTTTTT. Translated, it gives CASRRRAGGTGELFF.

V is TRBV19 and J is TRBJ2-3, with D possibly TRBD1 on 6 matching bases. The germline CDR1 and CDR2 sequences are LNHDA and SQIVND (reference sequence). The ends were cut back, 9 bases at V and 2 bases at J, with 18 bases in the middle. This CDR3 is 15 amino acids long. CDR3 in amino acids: CASGADSDFTDTQYF. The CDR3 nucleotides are TGTGCCAGCGGAGCGGACAGTGACTTCACAGATACGCAGTATTTT.

The CDR3 DNA sequence: TGTGCCTGGACCCGCCAGGCAGGGGGAAATTCACCCCTCCACTTT. Protein: CAWTRQAGGNSPLHF. The gene calls are TRBV30 and TRBJ1-6; 7 bases line up with TRBD1. The CDR3 consists of 15 residues. CDR1 and CDR2 (germline): GTSNPN, SVGIG (reference sequence). J was trimmed by 7 bases and V by 4 bases; bases with no gene match: 10. Full variable domain (outside the CDR3, taken from reference TRBV30 and TRBJ1-6): SQTIHQWPATLVQPVGSPLSLECTVEGTSNPNLYWYRQAAGRGLQLLFYSVGIGQISSEVPQNLSASRPQDRQFILSSKKLLLSDSGFYLCAWTRQAGGNSPLHFGNGTRLTVT.